This T cell receptor beta chain was identified in a study of untreated major depressive disorder. Clones were sequenced by immunoSEQ multiplex PCR, and TCRdb holds only the in-frame ones, with some missing. Of about 25,000 clones in the sample, roughly nine tenths were seen once. The sequenced sample was CD4+ T cells from PBMCs. This receptor was identified in a woman younger than 45 with major depressive disorder.

As DNA, the CDR3 is TGTGCCAGCTCACCCGAGACACCTTGGGGTGAGCAGTTCTTC. Amino acid sequence: CASSPETPWGEQFF. The chain couples TRBV18 to TRBJ2-1, with D unresolved. Germline-derived CDR1 and CDR2 are KGHSH and LQKENI. Trimming removed 3 bases at V and 9 bases at J, with 15 bases between. This CDR3 region has 14 residues.